The present TCR beta chain was sequenced within a study of T-cell reconstitution after alpha-beta-depleted transplantation in children. This CDR3 is 14 amino acids long. Trimming stripped 5 bases from V and 7 bases from J, with 17 bases between. Germline V lookup: CDR1 MDHEN, CDR2 SYDVKM. Unique molecular identifiers were incorporated into the prepared TCRbeta library. One entry per CDR3 protein, called by TCRdb with MiXCR from the PCR reads. Of about 500,000 distinct CDR3 sequences in the sample, about 30% are singletons; the top ten hold 2% to 2.5%. The specimen was PBMCs from the stem cell graft donor, collected from the stem cell graft. This receptor was taken from a human donor who donated a stem cell graft to a child with aplastic anemia. J is TRBJ1-2 and V is TRBV28; D gene ambiguous. As DNA, the CDR3 is TGTGCCAGCAGTCTTTGGACCCCCGGGAGTGGCTACACCTTC. It specifies CASSLWTPGSGYTF.